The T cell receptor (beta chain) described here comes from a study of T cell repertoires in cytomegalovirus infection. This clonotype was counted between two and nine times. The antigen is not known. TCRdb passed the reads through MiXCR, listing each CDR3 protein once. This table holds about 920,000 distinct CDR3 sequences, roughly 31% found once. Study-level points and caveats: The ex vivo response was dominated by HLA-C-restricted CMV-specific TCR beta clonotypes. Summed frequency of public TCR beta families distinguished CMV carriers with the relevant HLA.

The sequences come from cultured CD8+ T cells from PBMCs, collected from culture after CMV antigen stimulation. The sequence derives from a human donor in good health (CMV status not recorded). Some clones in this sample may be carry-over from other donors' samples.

CDR3 DNA sequence: TGTGCCAGCAGTTCCGCGGTGCCCGGGGAGCTGTTTTTT. It translates to CASSSAVPGELFF. The chain links TRBV12-3 or TRBV12-4 to TRBJ2-2; no clear D. The CDR3 has 13 amino acids. Trimming stripped 4 bases from V and 6 bases from J, with 9 bases between.